This TCR beta chain stems from a study of blood T cell repertoires in COVID-19. Across the whole study: The analysed material was cDNA or gDNA that came from T cells, B-cell-depleted T cells, or PBMCs.

As handled by the study authors: Counts of nucleated cells, estimated from reference gene primer amplification, were obtained. Measured with immunoSEQ multiplex PCR; TCRdb has only the in-frame clones, and not every one. D and trimming were read from the DNA, whereas the V and J calls and clone size are those reported in that table. Of about 270,000 clones in the sample, 80% to 90% are singletons; the top ten hold roughly 9.4%. The material sequenced was peripheral blood. The TCR originated in a woman in her 50s who had recovered from COVID-19.

DNA for the CDR3: TGTGCCAGCAGGGAGCATCGTGAAAAACTGTTTTTT. Protein sequence: CASREHREKLFF. The J gene is TRBJ1-4, the V gene TRBV2; no clear D gene. The germline CDR1 and CDR2 sequences are SNHLY and FYNNEI. The CDR3 is 12 amino acids. Trimming removed 6 bases at V and 7 bases at J, with 9 bases between.